The table lists the clone carrying this TCR beta chain with a few counts. Its antigen is currently unknown. These data come from a study of cytomegalovirus exposure and HLA in healthy donors. Study background: Early on, a data release was issued that held roughly 80 million unique TCRs from HLA-typed donors.

General study points: Segments of the TCR beta V type were, in most cases, productive about 87% or about 30% of the time in an earlier analysis. Relative to the approximately 700-donor mean, N-insertions were reportedly fewer in an Asian-associated ancestry cluster in a later analysis. In a later analysis, HLA-associated beta chains showed higher expansion and lower generation probabilities than comparable chains.

The primer mix had 60 Vbeta and 13 Jbeta primers. Assay: immunoSEQ multiplex PCR; the TCRdb copy retains only in-frame clones and omits some. The top ten hold roughly 9.8% of the sample, which has some 98,000 clones, 75% to 85% seen once. Germline CDR1 reads SNHLY; CDR2 reads FYNNEI. Trimming at V came to 4 bases and at J to 4 bases, leaving 0 bases not matched to a gene. The CDR3 has 14 amino acids. This sequence joins TRBV2 and TRBJ2-5; TRBD2 aligns across 13 bases. The TCR was taken from a man aged 18 to 29 in good health and CMV-seropositive. The specimen was PBMCs. CDR3 in amino acids: CASSGLAGGETQYF. DNA of the CDR3: TGTGCCAGCAGTGGACTAGCGGGGGGAGAGACCCAGTACTTC.